These 21 T cell receptor beta chains share one sample of origin, sequenced in a study of metastatic and nonmetastatic thyroid tumors. All patients were untreated before thyroid surgery. From the PCR reads, TCRdb re-called clones with MiXCR. Here the sample spans fewer than 12,000 clones, about 26% being singletons. Sequenced input: tumor tissue. Receptors originate from a male donor with papillary thyroid cancer or a benign thyroid nodule (not recorded which). Some clones in this sample may be carry-over from other donors' samples.

Many counts were recorded for this clone. J is TRBJ2-1 and V is TRBV13; no clear D. Trimming shortened V by 5 bases and J by 9 bases, and 11 bases separated the two germline ends. CDR1 is PRHDT, CDR2 FYEKMQ, per germline (reference sequence). The CDR3 sequence is 12 residues long. The DNA of the CDR3 is TGTGCCAGCAGCCTTACAAACTTTGAGCAGTTCTTC. Translation: CASSLTNFEQFF. Filled out from reference TRBV13 and TRBJ2-1, the complete variable domain reads AAGVIQSPRHLIKEKRETATLKCYPIPRHDTVYWYQQGPGQDPQFLISFYEKMQSDKGSIPDRFSAQQFSDYHSELNMSSLELGDSALYFCASSLTNFEQFFGPGTRLTVL.

This clone appeared once. The V and J genes are TRBV20-1 and TRBJ1-1, with 9 bases lining up with TRBD1. The germline gives CDR1 DFQATT, CDR2 SNEGSKA (reference sequence). V shed 1 base and J 5 bases; nucleotides not matched to a gene: 8. The CDR3 consists of 15 residues. The CDR3 nucleotides are TGCAGTGCTAGAGCCCAGGACAGGGGTGTAACTGAAGCTTTCTTT. Encoded protein: CSARAQDRGVTEAFF.

The chain has TRBV30 and TRBJ2-7, with 7 bases matching TRBD2. V shed 2 bases and J 2 bases; nucleotides not matched to a gene: 15. The V gene's germline CDR1 is GTSNPN and CDR2 SVGIG (reference sequence). CDR3 length: 17 amino acids. CDR3 coding DNA: TGTGCCTGGAGTACCCCCGGGGGAGGGCAGCGAACCTACGAGCAGTACTTC. As protein: CAWSTPGGGQRTYEQYF.

This clone is termed large. The rearrangement joins TRBV6-2 or TRBV6-3 to TRBJ2-5; 11 bases map to TRBD2. The CDR3 consists of 15 residues. Germline trimming cut 10 bases from V and 5 bases from J; bases unmatched to any gene: 12. The germline V gene has CDR1 MNHEY and CDR2 SVGEGT. For the CDR3, the DNA is TGTGCCATTGGACTAGCGGGTGTGGTGGGGGAGACCCAGTACTTC. It is translated as CAIGLAGVVGETQYF.

CDR3 protein: CASSQEGSMNTEAFF. For the CDR3, the DNA is TGTGCCAGCAGCCAAGAGGGGAGTATGAACACTGAAGCTTTCTTT. V and J are TRBV4-2 and TRBJ1-1; D not resolved. This CDR3 region has 15 residues. Germline CDR1 and CDR2: LGHNA and YNFKEQ. V was pared by 0 bases and J by 0 bases, with 8 bases between.

This clone was found a few times. The chain recombines TRBV15 with TRBJ2-2; D call uncertain. With 5 bases removed from V and 6 bases from J, the gap between germline ends came to 10 bases. The germline gives CDR1 LNHNV, CDR2 YYDKDF (reference sequence). The CDR3 covers 13 residues. The chain's CDR3 is CATSLPSAGELFF. The CDR3 coding sequence is TGTGCCACCAGCCTCCCGTCCGCCGGGGAGCTGTTTTTT.

V usage is TRBV6-1 and J usage is TRBJ2-7; D gene unclear. V was trimmed by 6 bases and J by 3 bases, leaving 9 bases between them. Germline V gene lookup returns CDR1 MNHNS and CDR2 SASEGT. The CDR3 sequence is 12 residues long. In DNA form, the CDR3 reads TGTGCCAGCAGCGACGACCGCTACGAGCAGTACTTC. Translation: CASSDDRYEQYF.

This clone was recorded at least ten times. The chain joins TRBV10-1 to TRBJ2-1; D is possibly TRBD2 (5 bases). This CDR3 spans 14 amino acids. Trimming shortened V by 4 bases and J by 5 bases, and 12 bases separated the two germline ends. Germline V gene sequence: CDR1 WNHNN, CDR2 SYGVQD (reference sequence). CDR3 in amino acids: CASSARRQHNEQFF. CDR3 nucleotide sequence: TGCGCCAGCAGTGCCAGGAGGCAGCACAATGAGCAGTTCTTC.

This clone was observed a few times. The J gene is TRBJ2-7, the V gene TRBV12-3 or TRBV12-4; the match to TRBD1 covers 8 bases. V dropped 5 bases and J dropped 4; count of bases not matched to a gene: 4. This CDR3 has 13 amino acids. The CDR3 bases are TGTGCCAGCAGTCAGAGACAGGGGTACGAGCAGTACGTC. Translated, it gives CASSQRQGYEQYV.

Concerning this clone: A much more abundant neighbour one base away suggests this may be a read error. This sequence joins TRBV29-1 and TRBJ2-7, with D maybe TRBD2 (6 bases). V lost 1 base and J 0 bases, leaving 19 bases between the germline ends. This CDR3 has 17 residues. Germline CDR1 is SQVTM and CDR2 is ANQGSEA. CDR3 DNA sequence: TGCAGCGTTGAAGGAGTCACAGCTAGCGTACTCTCCTACGAGCAGTACTTC. Encoded protein: CSVEGVTASVLSYEQYF.

V usage is TRBV5-1 and J usage is TRBJ1-2, with a tentative D call TRBD1 (5 bases). V dropped 4 bases and J dropped 5 bases, with 12 bases sitting between them. The CDR3 has 13 residues. CDR1 and CDR2 (germline): SGHRS, YFSETQ. The CDR3: CASSPRRGYGYTF. CDR3 bases: TGCGCCAGCAGCCCCCGGAGGGGTTATGGCTACACCTTC.

This clone was seen ten or more times. Germline is not matched at one junction end, which may reflect a read error. V gene TRBV29-1 combines with J gene TRBJ2-5; TRBD2 matches 9 bases. The CDR3 consists of 14 residues. CDR1 is SQVTM and CDR2 is ANQGSEA in the germline V gene. In DNA form, the CDR3 reads TGCAGCGTTGTGGGACTAGCCGACCAAGAGGCCCAGTACTTC. It codes for CSVVGLADQEAQYF.

By sample fraction, this clone is large. The chain recombines TRBV19 with TRBJ2-7; TRBD2 matches at 10 bases. V lost 3 bases and J lost 2; bases outside the gene matches: 10. CDR1 LNHDA and CDR2 SQIVND come from the germline V gene (reference sequence). This CDR3 comprises 17 residues. CDR3 DNA sequence: TGTGCCAGTAGTATTTCGGCTAGCGGGAGTCATGCCTACGAGCAGTACTTC. Its translation is CASSISASGSHAYEQYF.

CDR3 in DNA: TGTGCCAGCAGCTTATCCTCGGCCACTGAAGCTTTCTTT. Translated, it gives CASSLSSATEAFF. This rearrangement joins TRBV11-2 to TRBJ1-1, with D unclear. This CDR3 has 13 amino acids. Germline V gene data show CDR1 as SGHAT and CDR2 as FQNNGV. V was pared by 2 bases and J by 4 bases, with 8 bases between. The whole variable domain, filled in from reference TRBV11-2 and TRBJ1-1, reads EAGVAQSPRYKIIEKRQSVAFWCNPISGHATLYWYQQILGQGPKLLIQFQNNGVVDDSQLPKDRFSAERLKGVDSTLKIQPAKLEDSAVYLCASSLSSATEAFFGQGTRLTVV.

As concerns this clone: This may arise from a read error, as a much more abundant clone is one base away. In the same sample, other DNA sequences code for this CDR3. V is TRBV11-1 and J is TRBJ1-1, with 8 positions matching TRBD1. The germline CDR1 and CDR2 sequences are SGHAT and FQDESV (reference sequence). Losses at the gene ends were 3 bases for V and 3 bases for J; bases not matched to a gene: 12. The CDR3 sequence is 17 residues long. The CDR3 spells CASSFSQGARLDTEAFF. Written as DNA, the CDR3 is TGTGCCAGCAGCTTTAGCCAGGGGGCGCGGTTAGACACTGAAGCTTTCTTT.

This clone is labeled as medium-sized (0.01 to 0.1%). The chain employs TRBV7-9 and TRBJ1-5; TRBD1 agrees at 9 bases. CDR3 length: 13 residues. Germline trimming cut 5 bases from V and 10 bases from J; bases unmatched to any gene: 6. The germline V gene has CDR1 SEHNR and CDR2 FQNEAQ (reference sequence). In DNA form, the CDR3 reads TGTGCCAGCAGCCCGGGACAGGGCCGTCCCCAGCATTTT. Amino acids: CASSPGQGRPQHF. Complete variable domain (other parts from reference TRBV7-9 and TRBJ1-5): DTGVSQNPRHKITKRGQNVTFRCDPISEHNRLYWYRQTLGQGPEFLTYFQNEAQLEKSRLLSDRFSAERPKGSFSTLEIQRTEQGDSAMYLCASSPGQGRPQHFGDGTRLSIL.

The chain uses TRBV3-1 and TRBJ2-2, with D possibly being TRBD2 (5 bases). Trimming took 3 bases from V and 2 from J, leaving 16 bases between them. The germline V gene has CDR1 LGHDT and CDR2 YNNKEL (reference sequence). The CDR3 length is 17 residues. CDR3 DNA sequence: TGTGCCAGCAGCCATGTGTCGGGGTCCGATAACACCGGGGAGCTGTTTTTT. Amino acids: CASSHVSGSDNTGELFF. Based on the CDR3 plus reference TRBV3-1 and TRBJ2-2, the full variable domain is DTAVSQTPKYLVTQMGNDKSIKCEQNLGHDTMYWYKQDSKKFLKIMFSYNNKELIINETVPNRFSPKSPDKAHLNLHINSLELGDSAVYFCASSHVSGSDNTGELFFGEGSRLTVL.

V and J are TRBV27 and TRBJ2-3; no firm D call. Germline loops: CDR1 MNHEY, CDR2 SMNVEV (reference sequence). The CDR3 contains 13 residues. Trimming removed 5 bases from V and 5 bases from J, with 11 bases in between. The CDR3 DNA is TGTGCCAGCAGTCGCAAACGCAAAGATACGCAGTATTTT. It yields the protein CASSRKRKDTQYF.

This clone has a count of ten or more. The chain couples TRBV29-1 to TRBJ2-4, with 8 bases aligning to TRBD1. Germline V CDR1 and CDR2: SQVTM, ANQGSEA. The J segment lost 8 bases and the V segment lost 4 bases, leaving 10 bases of the junction unmatched. The CDR3 has 14 residues. CDR3 bases: TGCAGCGTTGGGGAGACAGGGGCTGGTCACATTCAGTACTTC. Amino acids: CSVGETGAGHIQYF.

The rearrangement uses TRBV13 and TRBJ2-7; possible D gene TRBD1, 5 bases. V lost 4 bases, J lost 2 bases, and 18 bases lay in between. The germline CDR1 and CDR2 sequences are PRHDT and FYEKMQ (reference sequence). This CDR3 contains 16 residues. The CDR3 sequence: CASSSRWGRSAYEQYF. The CDR3 region has the DNA TGTGCCAGCAGCTCTAGGTGGGGCAGATCAGCCTACGAGCAGTACTTC.

This clone showed up many times. The rearrangement links TRBV4-3 to TRBJ2-6; D is perhaps TRBD1 or TRBD2 (6 bases each). The CDR3 runs 16 residues. V dropped 5 bases and J dropped 0 bases, with 11 bases sitting between them. Germline CDR1 reads LGHNA; CDR2 reads YSLEER. CDR3 bases: TGCGCCAGCAGCACCGGAGGGGGCTCTGGGGCCAACGTCCTGACTTTC. Translated, it gives CASSTGGGSGANVLTF.